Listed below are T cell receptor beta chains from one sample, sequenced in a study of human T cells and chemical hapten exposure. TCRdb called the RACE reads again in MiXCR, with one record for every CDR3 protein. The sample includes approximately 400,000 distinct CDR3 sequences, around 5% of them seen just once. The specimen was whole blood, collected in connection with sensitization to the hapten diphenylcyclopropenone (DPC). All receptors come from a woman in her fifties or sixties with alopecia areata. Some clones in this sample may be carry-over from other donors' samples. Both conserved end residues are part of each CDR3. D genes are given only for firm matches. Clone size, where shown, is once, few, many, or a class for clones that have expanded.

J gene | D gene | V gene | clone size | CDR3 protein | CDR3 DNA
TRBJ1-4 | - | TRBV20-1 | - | CSARVVQEKLFF | TGCAGTGCTAGAGTGGTTCAAGAAAAACTGTTTTTT
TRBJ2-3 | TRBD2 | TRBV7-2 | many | CASSLASGLTDTQYF | TGTGCCAGCAGCTTGGCTAGCGGGCTCACAGATACGCAGTATTTT
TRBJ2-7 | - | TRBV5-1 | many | CASSPSARTFYEQYF | TGCGCCAGCAGCCCGTCCGCCCGGACTTTCTACGAGCAGTACTTC
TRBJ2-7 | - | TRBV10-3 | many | CAISESALPSYEQYF | TGTGCCATCAGTGAGTCTGCTTTGCCGTCCTACGAGCAGTACTTC
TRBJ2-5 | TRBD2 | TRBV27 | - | CASSSLAGGFQETQYF | TGTGCCAGCAGTTCGCTAGCGGGAGGGTTCCAAGAGACCCAGTACTTC
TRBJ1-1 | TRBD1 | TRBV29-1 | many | CSVTTGVNTEAFF | TGCAGCGTTACCACAGGGGTGAACACTGAAGCTTTCTTT
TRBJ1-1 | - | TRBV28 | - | CASSWGLRAEAFF | TGTGCCAGCAGTTGGGGGCTTAGGGCTGAAGCTTTCTTT
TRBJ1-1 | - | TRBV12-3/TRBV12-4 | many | CASSFQGSEAFF | TGTGCCAGCAGTTTCCAGGGGAGTGAAGCTTTCTTT
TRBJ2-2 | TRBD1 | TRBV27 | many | CASRDRGSTGELFF | TGTGCCAGCAGGGACAGGGGATCCACCGGGGAGCTGTTTTTT
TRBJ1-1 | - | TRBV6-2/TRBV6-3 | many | CASSYSRAGAYTEAFF | TGTGCCAGCAGTTACTCCCGGGCGGGGGCCTACACTGAAGCTTTCTTT
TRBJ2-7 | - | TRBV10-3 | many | CAISDTRTYEQYF | TGTGCCATCAGTGATACTCGAACCTACGAGCAGTACTTC
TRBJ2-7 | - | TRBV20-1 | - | CSARDLISYEQYF | TGCAGTGCTAGGGATCTGATCTCCTACGAGCAGTACTTC
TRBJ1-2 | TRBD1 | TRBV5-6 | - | CASSFLGQGHGYTF | TGTGCCAGCAGCTTCTTAGGACAGGGCCATGGCTACACCTTC
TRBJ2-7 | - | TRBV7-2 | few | CASSFGLTYEQYF | TGTGCCAGCAGCTTCGGTCTAACCTACGAGCAGTACTTC
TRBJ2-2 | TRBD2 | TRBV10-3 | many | CAISETGLAGGFNTGELFF | TGTGCCATCAGTGAGACGGGACTAGCGGGAGGATTTAACACCGGGGAGCTGTTTTTT
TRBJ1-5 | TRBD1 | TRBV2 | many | CASRGGQGSNQPQHF | TGTGCCAGCAGAGGAGGACAGGGCTCGAATCAGCCCCAGCATTTT
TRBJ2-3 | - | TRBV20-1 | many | CSARARGGIDTQYF | TGCAGTGCTAGAGCCAGAGGGGGGATAGATACGCAGTATTTT
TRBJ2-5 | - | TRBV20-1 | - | CSSFWVPTRETQYF | TGCAGTTCCTTCTGGGTCCCGACCAGGGAGACCCAGTACTTC
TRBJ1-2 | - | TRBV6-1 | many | CASGEAYGYTF | TGTGCCAGCGGGGAGGCCTATGGCTACACCTTC
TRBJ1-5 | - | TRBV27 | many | CASSSLLDVGVYQPQHF | TGTGCCAGCAGTTCTCTCCTGGACGTTGGGGTTTACCAGCCCCAGCATTTT
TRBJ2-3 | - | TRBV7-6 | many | CASSLWGADTQYF | TGTGCCAGCAGCCTTTGGGGGGCAGATACGCAGTATTTT
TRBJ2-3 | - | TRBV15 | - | CATSRAGYSTDTQYF | TGTGCCACCAGCAGAGCGGGCTACAGCACAGATACGCAGTATTTT
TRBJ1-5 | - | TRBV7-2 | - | CASSREPGSGQPQHF | TGTGCCAGCAGCCGCGAGCCAGGGAGTGGGCAGCCCCAGCATTTT
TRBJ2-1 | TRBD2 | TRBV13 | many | CASSLAGRFLNEQFF | TGTGCCAGCAGCTTAGCCGGGAGGTTCCTTAATGAGCAGTTCTTC
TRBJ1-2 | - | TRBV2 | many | CASTEDRANYGYTF | TGTGCCAGCACTGAGGACCGGGCTAACTATGGCTACACCTTC
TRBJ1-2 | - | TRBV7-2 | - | CASSPRATAPESGYTF | TGTGCCAGCAGCCCCAGGGCAACCGCACCTGAGAGTGGCTACACCTTC
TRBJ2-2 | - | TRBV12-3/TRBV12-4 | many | CASSPPGYTGELFF | TGTGCCAGCAGCCCCCCAGGCTACACCGGGGAGCTGTTTTTT